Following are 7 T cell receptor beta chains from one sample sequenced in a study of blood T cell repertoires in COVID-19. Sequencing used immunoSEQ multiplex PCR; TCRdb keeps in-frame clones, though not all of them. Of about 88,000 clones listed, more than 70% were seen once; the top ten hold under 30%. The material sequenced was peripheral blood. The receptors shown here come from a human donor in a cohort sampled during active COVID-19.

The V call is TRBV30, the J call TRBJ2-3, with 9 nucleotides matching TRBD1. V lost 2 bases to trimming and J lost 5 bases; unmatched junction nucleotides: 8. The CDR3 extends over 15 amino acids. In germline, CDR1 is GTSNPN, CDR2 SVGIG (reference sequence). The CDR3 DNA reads TGTGCCTGGAGTACCCAGACAGGGGGAAGAGATACGCAGTATTTT. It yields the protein CAWSTQTGGRDTQYF.

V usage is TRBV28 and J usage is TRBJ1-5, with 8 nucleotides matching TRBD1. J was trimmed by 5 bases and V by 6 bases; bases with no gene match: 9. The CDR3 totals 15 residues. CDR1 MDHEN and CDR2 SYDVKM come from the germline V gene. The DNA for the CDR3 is TGTGCCAGCAGCCGGCGGACAGGGTTTGATCAGCCCCAGCATTTT. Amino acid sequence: CASSRRTGFDQPQHF.

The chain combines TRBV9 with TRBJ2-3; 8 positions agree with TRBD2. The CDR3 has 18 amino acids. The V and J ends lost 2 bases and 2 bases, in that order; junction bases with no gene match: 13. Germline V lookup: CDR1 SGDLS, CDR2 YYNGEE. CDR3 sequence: CASSVQGISGTYTDTQYF. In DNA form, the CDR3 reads TGTGCCAGCAGCGTCCAGGGGATTAGCGGGACTTACACAGATACGCAGTATTTT.

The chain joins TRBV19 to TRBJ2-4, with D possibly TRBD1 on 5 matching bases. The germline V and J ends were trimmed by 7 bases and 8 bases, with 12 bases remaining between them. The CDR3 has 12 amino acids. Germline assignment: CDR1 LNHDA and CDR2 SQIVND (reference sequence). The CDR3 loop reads CASTQGEDIQYF. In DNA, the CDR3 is TGTGCCAGTACCCAGGGTGAAGACATTCAGTACTTC.

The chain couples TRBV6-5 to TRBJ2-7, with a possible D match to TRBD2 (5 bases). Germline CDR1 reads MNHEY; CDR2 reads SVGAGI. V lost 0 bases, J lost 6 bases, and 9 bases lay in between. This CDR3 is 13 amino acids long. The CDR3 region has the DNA TGTGCCAGCAGTTACTCGTCCGGGGTCGAGCAGTACTTC. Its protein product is CASSYSSGVEQYF.

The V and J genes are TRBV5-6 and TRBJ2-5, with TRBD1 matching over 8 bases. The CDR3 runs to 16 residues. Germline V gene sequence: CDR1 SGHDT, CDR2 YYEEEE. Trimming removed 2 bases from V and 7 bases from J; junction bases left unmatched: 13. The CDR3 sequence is CASSFPSQGELGTQYF. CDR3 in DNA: TGTGCCAGCAGCTTTCCGTCACAGGGGGAGTTGGGGACCCAGTACTTC.

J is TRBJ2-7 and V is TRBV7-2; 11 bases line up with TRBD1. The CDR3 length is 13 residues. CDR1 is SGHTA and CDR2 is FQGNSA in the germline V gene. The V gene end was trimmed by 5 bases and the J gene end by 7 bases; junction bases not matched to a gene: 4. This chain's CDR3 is CASSRTGGGEQYF. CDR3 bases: TGTGCCAGCAGCAGGACAGGGGGCGGTGAGCAGTACTTC.